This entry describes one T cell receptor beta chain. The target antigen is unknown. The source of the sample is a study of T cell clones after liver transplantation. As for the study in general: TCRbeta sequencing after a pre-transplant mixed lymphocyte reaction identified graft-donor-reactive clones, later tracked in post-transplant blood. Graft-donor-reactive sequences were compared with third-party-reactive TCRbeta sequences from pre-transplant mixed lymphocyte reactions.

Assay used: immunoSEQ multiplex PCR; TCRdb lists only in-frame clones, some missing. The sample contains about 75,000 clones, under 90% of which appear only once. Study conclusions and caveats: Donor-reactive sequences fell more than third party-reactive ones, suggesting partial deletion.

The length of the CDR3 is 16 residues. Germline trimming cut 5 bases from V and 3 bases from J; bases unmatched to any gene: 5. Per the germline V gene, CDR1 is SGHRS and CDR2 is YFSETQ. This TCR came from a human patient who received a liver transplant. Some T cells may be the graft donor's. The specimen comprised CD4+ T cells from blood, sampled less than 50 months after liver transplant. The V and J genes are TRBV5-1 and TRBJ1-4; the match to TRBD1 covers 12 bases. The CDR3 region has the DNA TGCGCCAGCAGAAGTGGGACAGGGGGCGCTAATGAAAAACTGTTTTTT. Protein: CASRSGTGGANEKLFF.